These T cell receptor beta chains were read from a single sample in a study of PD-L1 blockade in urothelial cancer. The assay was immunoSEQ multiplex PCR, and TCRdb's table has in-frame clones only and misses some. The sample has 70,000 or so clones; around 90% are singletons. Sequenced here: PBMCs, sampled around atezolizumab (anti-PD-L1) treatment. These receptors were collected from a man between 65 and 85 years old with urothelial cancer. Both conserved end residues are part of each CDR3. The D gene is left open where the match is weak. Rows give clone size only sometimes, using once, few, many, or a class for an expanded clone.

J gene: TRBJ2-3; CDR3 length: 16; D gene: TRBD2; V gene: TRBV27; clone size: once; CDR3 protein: CASSSPASGTTDTQYF; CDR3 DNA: TGTGCCAGCAGTTCTCCGGCTAGCGGAACCACAGATACGCAGTATTTT
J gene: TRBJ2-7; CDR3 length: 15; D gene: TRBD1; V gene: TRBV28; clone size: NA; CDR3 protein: CASSPTGGGGYEQYF; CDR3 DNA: TGTGCCAGCAGTCCGACAGGGGGTGGGGGCTACGAGCAGTACTTC
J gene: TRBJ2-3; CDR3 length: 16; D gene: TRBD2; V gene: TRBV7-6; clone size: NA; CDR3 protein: CASSLTSGRASDTQYF; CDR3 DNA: TGTGCCAGCAGCTTAACCAGCGGGAGGGCCTCAGATACGCAGTATTTT
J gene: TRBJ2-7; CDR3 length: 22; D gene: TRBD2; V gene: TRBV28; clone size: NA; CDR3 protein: CASGTSGTPFHRAPQSSYEQYF; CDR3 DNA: TGTGCCAGCGGGACTAGCGGAACTCCATTTCACCGGGCCCCACAAAGCTCCTACGAGCAGTACTTC
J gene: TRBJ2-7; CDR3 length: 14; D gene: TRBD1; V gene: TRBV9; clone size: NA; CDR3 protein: CASSGRTGAYEQYF; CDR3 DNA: TGTGCCAGCAGCGGAAGGACAGGGGCCTACGAGCAGTACTTC
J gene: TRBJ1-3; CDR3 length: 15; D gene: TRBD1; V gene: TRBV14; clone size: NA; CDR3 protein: CASSHRQGLGNTIYF; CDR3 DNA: TGTGCCAGCAGCCATAGACAGGGGCTCGGAAACACCATATATTTT
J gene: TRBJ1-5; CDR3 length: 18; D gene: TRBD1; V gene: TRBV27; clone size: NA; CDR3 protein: CASSFGTGEVEGNQPQHF; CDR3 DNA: TGTGCCAGCAGTTTCGGGACAGGGGAGGTGGAAGGCAATCAGCCCCAGCATTTT
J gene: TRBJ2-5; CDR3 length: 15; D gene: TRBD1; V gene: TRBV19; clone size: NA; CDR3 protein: CASSTIGQGQETQYF; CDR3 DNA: TGTGCCAGTAGTACGATAGGACAGGGGCAAGAGACCCAGTACTTC
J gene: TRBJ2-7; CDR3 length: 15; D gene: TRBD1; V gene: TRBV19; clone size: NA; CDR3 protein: CASSRAGTGGYEQYF; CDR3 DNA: TGTGCCAGTAGTAGAGCCGGGACAGGGGGCTACGAGCAGTACTTC
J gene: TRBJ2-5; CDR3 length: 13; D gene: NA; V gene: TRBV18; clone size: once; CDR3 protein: CASSPSTTMQGYF; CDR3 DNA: TGTGCCAGCTCACCCTCAACTACAATGCAGGGCTACTTC
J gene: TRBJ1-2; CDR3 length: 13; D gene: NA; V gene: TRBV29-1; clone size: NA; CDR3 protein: CSVERQGNYGYTF; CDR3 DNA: TGCAGCGTTGAAAGGCAGGGAAACTATGGCTACACCTTC
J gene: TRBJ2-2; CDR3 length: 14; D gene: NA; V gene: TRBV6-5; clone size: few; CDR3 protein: CASSSHGLTGELFF; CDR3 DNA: TGTGCCAGCAGTTCTCATGGACTAACCGGGGAGCTGTTTTTT
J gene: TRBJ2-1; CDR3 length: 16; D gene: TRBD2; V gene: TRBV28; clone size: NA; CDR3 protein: CASSPSGTSGSNEQFF; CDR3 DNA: TGTGCCAGCAGTCCCTCGGGGACTAGCGGGAGCAATGAGCAGTTCTTC
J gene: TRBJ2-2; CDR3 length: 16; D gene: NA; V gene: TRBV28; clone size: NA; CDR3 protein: CASSSRLTYLYGELFF; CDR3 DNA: TGTGCCAGCAGTTCAAGACTAACATATTTATACGGGGAGCTGTTTTTT
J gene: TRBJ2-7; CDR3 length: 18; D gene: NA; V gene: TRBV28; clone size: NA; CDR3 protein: CASSPHLGQGGPSYEQYF; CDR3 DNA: TGTGCCAGCAGTCCTCACCTTGGACAGGGAGGGCCGTCCTACGAGCAGTACTTC
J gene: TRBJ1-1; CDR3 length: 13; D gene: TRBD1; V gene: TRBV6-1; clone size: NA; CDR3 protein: CATGQPMNTEAFF; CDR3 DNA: TGTGCCACGGGACAGCCTATGAACACTGAAGCTTTCTTT
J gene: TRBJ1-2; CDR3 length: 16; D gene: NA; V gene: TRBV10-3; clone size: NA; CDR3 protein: CAISESAGWDNYGYTF; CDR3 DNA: TGTGCCATCAGTGAGTCTGCAGGGTGGGATAACTATGGCTACACCTTC
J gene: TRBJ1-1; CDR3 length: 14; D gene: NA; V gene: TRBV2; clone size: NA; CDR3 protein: CASSEDMGGPEAFF; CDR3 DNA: TGTGCCAGCAGTGAAGATATGGGAGGCCCTGAAGCTTTCTTT
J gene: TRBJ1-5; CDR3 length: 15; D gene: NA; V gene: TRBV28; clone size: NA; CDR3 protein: CASSLNSYSNQPQHF; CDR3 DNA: TGTGCCAGCAGTCTAAACAGTTATAGCAATCAGCCCCAGCATTTT
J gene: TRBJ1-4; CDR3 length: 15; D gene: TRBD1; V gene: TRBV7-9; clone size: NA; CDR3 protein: CASSFTGQGSEKLFF; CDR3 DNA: TGTGCCAGCAGCTTCACGGGACAGGGTAGTGAAAAACTGTTTTTT
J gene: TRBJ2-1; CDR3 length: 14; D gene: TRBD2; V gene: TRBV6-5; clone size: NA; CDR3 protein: CASRWGLEGNEQFF; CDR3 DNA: TGTGCCAGCAGATGGGGACTAGAGGGGAATGAGCAGTTCTTC
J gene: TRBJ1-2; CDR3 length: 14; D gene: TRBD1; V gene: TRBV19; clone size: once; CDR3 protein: CASSIVGQGDGYTF; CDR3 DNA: TGTGCCAGTAGTATAGTGGGACAGGGTGATGGCTACACCTTC
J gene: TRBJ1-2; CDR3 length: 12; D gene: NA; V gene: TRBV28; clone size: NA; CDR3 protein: CASSLISYGYTF; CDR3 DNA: TGTGCCAGCAGTTTAATTTCGTATGGCTACACCTTC
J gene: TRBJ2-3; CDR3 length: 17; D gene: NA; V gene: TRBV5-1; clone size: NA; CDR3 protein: CASSLTPQGSSGDTQYF; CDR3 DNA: TGCGCCAGCAGCTTGACCCCCCAGGGGAGTTCGGGAGATACGCAGTATTTT
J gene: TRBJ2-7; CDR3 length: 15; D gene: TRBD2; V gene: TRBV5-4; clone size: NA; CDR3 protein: CASSLTSGRAGEQYF; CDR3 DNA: TGTGCCAGCAGCTTGACTAGCGGGAGAGCGGGCGAGCAGTACTTC
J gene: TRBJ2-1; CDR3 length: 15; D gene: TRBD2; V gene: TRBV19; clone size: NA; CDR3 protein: CASSKERGRHNEQFF; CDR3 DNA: TGTGCCAGTAGTAAAGAGCGGGGTCGTCACAATGAGCAGTTCTTC
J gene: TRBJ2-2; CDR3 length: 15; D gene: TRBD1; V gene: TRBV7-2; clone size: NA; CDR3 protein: CASSYPGQGLGELFF; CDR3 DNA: TGTGCCAGCAGCTATCCCGGACAGGGGTTGGGGGAGCTGTTTTTT
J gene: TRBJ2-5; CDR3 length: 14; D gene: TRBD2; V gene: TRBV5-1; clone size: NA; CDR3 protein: CASSGGTSPKTQYF; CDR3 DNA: TGCGCCAGCAGCGGGGGGACTAGCCCTAAGACCCAGTACTTC
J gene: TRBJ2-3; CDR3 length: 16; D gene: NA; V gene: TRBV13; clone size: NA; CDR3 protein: CASSLIKGASTDTQYF; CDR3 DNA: TGTGCCAGCAGCTTAATCAAAGGGGCTAGCACAGATACGCAGTATTTT
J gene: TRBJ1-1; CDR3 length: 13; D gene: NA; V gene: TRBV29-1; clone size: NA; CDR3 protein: CSVVGAGGTEAFF; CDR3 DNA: TGCAGCGTTGTTGGGGCGGGGGGGACTGAAGCTTTCTTT
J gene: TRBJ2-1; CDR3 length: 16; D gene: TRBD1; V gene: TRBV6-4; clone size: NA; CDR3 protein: CASSEVPGTVGNEQFF; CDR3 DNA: TGTGCCAGCAGCGAGGTCCCCGGGACAGTCGGTAATGAGCAGTTCTTC
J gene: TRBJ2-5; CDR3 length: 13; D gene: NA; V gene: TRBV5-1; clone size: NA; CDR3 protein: CASSISNWETQYF; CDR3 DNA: TGCGCCAGCAGCATTAGCAACTGGGAGACCCAGTACTTC
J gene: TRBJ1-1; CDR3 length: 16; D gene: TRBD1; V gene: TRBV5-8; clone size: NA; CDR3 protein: CASRPRTGAVNTEAFF; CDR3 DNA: TGTGCCAGCAGACCCCGGACAGGGGCGGTGAACACTGAAGCTTTCTTT
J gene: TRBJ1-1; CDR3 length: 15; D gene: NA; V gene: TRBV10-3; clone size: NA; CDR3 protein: CAISESTPPNTEAFF; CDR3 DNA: TGTGCCATCAGTGAGTCGACTCCACCGAACACTGAAGCTTTCTTT
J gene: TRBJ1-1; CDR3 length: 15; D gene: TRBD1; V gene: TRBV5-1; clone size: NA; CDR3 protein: CASSVQGEANTEAFF; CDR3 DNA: TGCGCCAGCAGCGTACAGGGGGAGGCGAACACTGAAGCTTTCTTT
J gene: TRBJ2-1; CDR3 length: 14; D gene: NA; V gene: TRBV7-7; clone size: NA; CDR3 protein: CASSLQGAVNEQFF; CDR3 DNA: TGTGCCAGCAGCTTACAGGGCGCAGTAAATGAGCAGTTCTTC
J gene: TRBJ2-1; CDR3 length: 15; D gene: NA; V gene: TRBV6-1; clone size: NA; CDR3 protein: CASSEARLRFNEQFF; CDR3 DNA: TGTGCCAGCAGTGAAGCGAGGTTACGGTTCAATGAGCAGTTCTTC
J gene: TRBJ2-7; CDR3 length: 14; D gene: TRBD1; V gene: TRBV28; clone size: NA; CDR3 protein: CASSIRQGANEQYF; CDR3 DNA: TGTGCCAGCAGTATAAGACAGGGGGCAAACGAGCAGTACTTC
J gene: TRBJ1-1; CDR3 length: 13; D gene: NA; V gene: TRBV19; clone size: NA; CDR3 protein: CASSLQGNTEAFF; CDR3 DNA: TGTGCCAGTAGTCTACAGGGGAACACTGAAGCTTTCTTT
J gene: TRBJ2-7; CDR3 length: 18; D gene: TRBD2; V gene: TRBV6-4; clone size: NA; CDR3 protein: CASSSPLPSGRANHEQYF; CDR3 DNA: TGTGCCAGCAGTTCCCCCCTACCTAGCGGGAGGGCCAACCACGAGCAGTACTTC
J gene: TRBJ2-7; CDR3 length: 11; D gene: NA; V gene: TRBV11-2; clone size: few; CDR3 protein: CASTPGGEQYF; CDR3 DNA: TGTGCCAGCACCCCGGGCGGGGAGCAGTACTTC
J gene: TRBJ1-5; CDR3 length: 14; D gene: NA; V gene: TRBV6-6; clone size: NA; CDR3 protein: CASRPPPNEGAQHF; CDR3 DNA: TGTGCCAGCAGACCGCCACCGAACGAAGGGGCCCAGCATTTT
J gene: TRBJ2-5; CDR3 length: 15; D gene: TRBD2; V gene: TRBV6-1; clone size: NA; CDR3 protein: CASSVEAGGWETQYF; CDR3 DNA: TGTGCCAGCAGTGTTGAAGCGGGAGGTTGGGAGACCCAGTACTTC
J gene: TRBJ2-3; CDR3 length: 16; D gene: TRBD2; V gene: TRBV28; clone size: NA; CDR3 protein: CASSWTSGTYTDTQYF; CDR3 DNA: TGTGCCAGCAGTTGGACTAGCGGGACTTACACAGATACGCAGTATTTT
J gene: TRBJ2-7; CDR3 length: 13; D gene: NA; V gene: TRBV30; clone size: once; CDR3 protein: CAWTRPGVYEQYF; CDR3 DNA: TGTGCCTGGACCCGCCCCGGGGTATACGAGCAGTACTTC
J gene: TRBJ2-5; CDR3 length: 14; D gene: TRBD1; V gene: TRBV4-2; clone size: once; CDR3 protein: CASSQAQGEATQYF; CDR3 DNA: TGTGCCAGCAGCCAAGCACAGGGGGAAGCGACCCAGTACTTC
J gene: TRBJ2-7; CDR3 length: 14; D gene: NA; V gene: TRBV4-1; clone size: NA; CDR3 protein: CASSQVGRSYEQYF; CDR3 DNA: TGCGCCAGCAGCCAAGTAGGTAGGAGCTACGAGCAGTACTTC
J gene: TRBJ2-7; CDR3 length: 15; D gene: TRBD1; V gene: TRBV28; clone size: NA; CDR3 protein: CASSKTGTGPHEQYF; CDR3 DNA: TGTGCCAGCAGTAAAACCGGGACAGGGCCACACGAGCAGTACTTC
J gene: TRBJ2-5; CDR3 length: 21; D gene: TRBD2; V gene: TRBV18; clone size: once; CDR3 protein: CASSPPRLAGTPLEVQETQYF; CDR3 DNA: TGTGCCAGCTCACCACCGAGGCTAGCGGGGACTCCCCTAGAGGTTCAAGAGACCCAGTACTTC
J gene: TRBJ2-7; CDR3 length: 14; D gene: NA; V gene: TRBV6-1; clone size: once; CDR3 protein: CASIGGWWSYEQYF; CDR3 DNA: TGTGCCAGCATAGGGGGATGGTGGTCCTACGAGCAGTACTTC
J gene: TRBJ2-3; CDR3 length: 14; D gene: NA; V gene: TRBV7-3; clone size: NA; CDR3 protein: CASSLGRRADTQYF; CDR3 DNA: TGTGCCAGCAGCTTAGGACGGAGGGCCGATACGCAGTATTTT
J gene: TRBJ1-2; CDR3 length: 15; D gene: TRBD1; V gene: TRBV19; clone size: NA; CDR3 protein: CASSIVPTGSFGYTF; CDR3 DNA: TGTGCCAGTAGTATAGTGCCGACAGGGTCCTTTGGCTACACCTTC
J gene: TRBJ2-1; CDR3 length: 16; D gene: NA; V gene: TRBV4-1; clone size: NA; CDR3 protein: CASSQGLLVVPNEQFF; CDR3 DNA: TGCGCCAGCAGCCAAGGACTCTTAGTAGTTCCTAATGAGCAGTTCTTC
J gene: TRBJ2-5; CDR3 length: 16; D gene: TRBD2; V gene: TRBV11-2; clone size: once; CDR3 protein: CASSSRLAGFQETQYF; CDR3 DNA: TGTGCCAGCAGCTCGAGACTAGCGGGATTCCAAGAGACCCAGTACTTC
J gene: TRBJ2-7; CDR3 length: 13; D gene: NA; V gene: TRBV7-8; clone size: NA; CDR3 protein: CASRSHRSYEQYF; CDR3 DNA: TGTGCCAGCAGATCTCACAGGAGCTACGAGCAGTACTTC
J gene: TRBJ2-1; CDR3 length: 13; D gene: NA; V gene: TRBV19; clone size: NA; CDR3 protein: CASSRDSFGEQFF; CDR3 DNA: TGTGCCAGTAGCCGGGACTCCTTCGGGGAGCAGTTCTTC
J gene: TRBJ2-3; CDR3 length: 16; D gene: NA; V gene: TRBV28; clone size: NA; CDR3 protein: CASSPPPARGTDTQYF; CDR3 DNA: TGTGCCAGCAGTCCCCCCCCCGCACGGGGCACAGATACGCAGTATTTT
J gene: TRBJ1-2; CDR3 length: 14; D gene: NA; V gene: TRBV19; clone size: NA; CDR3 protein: CASSMGQGITGYTF; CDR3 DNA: TGTGCCAGTAGTATGGGGCAGGGTATAACAGGCTACACCTTC
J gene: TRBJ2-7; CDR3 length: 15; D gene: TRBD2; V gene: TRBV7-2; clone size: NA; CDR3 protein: CASSFRLAGLAVQYF; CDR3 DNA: TGTGCCAGCAGCTTCCGACTAGCGGGGCTCGCCGTACAGTACTTC